This T cell receptor beta chain stems from a study of molecular identifiers for immune sequencing clone quantification. Findings and limits, study-wide: Clones above 20 RNA copies contained over 98% of effector molecules and under 1% of naive molecules.

TCRdb reprocessed the PCR reads with MiXCR, giving one entry per CDR3 protein. This table has under 15,000 distinct CDR3 sequences, roughly 15% appearing once. Sorting was used to obtain naive CD8 T cells (CD8+CD4-CCR7+CD45RA+). This clonotype was counted between two and nine times. Antigen specificity is unknown. The V gene's germline CDR1 is SEHNR and CDR2 FQNEAQ (reference sequence). Trimming at V came to 4 bases and at J to 8 bases, leaving 10 bases not matched to a gene. The CDR3 is 15 amino acids. What was sequenced was naive CD8+ T cells from blood, with Jurkat cell RNA spiked in. Subset indicated: FACS-sorted CD8+CD4-CCR7+CD45RA+ naive T cells. The TCR comes from a human donor in good health. Some libraries in this study had Jurkat cell RNA spiked in. The chain combines TRBV7-9 with TRBJ2-4; 8 bases fit TRBD2. The CDR3 nucleotides read TGTGCCAGCAGCTCCGAGCGGGAGTGCCAGTACATTCAGTACTTC. Protein sequence: CASSSERECQYIQYF. Together with reference TRBV7-9 and TRBJ2-4, the CDR3 gives the full variable domain: DTGVSQNPRHKITKRGQNVTFRCDPISEHNRLYWYRQTLGQGPEFLTYFQNEAQLEKSRLLSDRFSAERPKGSFSTLEIQRTEQGDSAMYLCASSSERECQYIQYFGAGTRLSVL.